Sequencing of this T cell receptor (beta chain) was carried out in a study of Tregs in tolerant kidney transplant recipients. A note on this clone: Its target is not known.

Germline V CDR1 and CDR2: MNHEY, SVGAGI. The V and J ends lost 4 bases and 4 bases, in that order; junction bases with no gene match: 3. The CDR3 covers 15 residues. The repertoire was sequenced with immunoSEQ multiplex PCR; TCRdb's copy has only in-frame clones and lacks some. This table has about 64,000 clones, around 87% appearing once. Recipients received nonmyeloablative bone marrow transplants from related graft donors, with transient mixed chimerism. Unstimulated Tregs (CD4+CD25+CD127-) and CD4+CD25- non-Tregs were sorted from PBMCs. General study points: Antigen-driven expansion was suggested because donor-specific Tregs expanded more than all Tregs in tolerant patients. Expanding Tregs on activated donor B cells appeared to best identify donor-specific TCRbeta clones.

This TCR was recovered from a human patient who received a combined kidney and bone marrow transplant. The T cells may partly be graft donor cells. The source was CD4+ T cells from blood (PBMCs), collected 6 months after the transplant. This chain links TRBV6-5 with TRBJ2-1; 11 bases map to TRBD2. The CDR3 region has the DNA TGTGCCAGCAGTTCGGGACTAGCGGCATACAATGAGCAGTTCTTC. Amino acid sequence: CASSSGLAAYNEQFF.